This T cell receptor beta chain derives from a study of beta chain features in type 1 diabetes. Of the isolated RNA, all was reverse transcribed, and so the sequenced material was expressed TCRB transcripts. TCRdb's table, derived via immunoSEQ multiplex PCR, lists solely in-frame clones and lacks some. The data hold about 320,000 clones, with 12% to 15% observed a single time. The CDR3 spans 14 residues. Trimming took off 3 bases at V and 7 bases at J, with 10 bases between the two ends. CDR1 and CDR2 (germline): KGHSH, LQKENI. Study-level findings and limits: Patients' naive, central memory and regulatory TCRB repertoires appeared more alike than those of healthy donors. The cDNA sequencing approach could over-represent high-TCR-expressing cells. Across all four CD4+ subsets, people with type 1 diabetes showed modestly shorter TCRB CDR3s.

Of note for this clone: Its target is unknown.

Researchers reported sorting CD4+ naive, central memory, regulatory and stem cell-like memory cells via CD45RO/CCR7/CD25/CD127/CD95/CD27. The TCR originated in a man aged 25-45 years in good health. The sample taken for sequencing was central memory CD4+ T cells from blood. This sequence joins TRBV18 and TRBJ1-6; possibly TRBD1 for D (6 bases). CDR3 protein: CASSPTGDNSPLHF. The CDR3 DNA reads TGTGCCAGCTCACCGACAGGTGACAATTCACCCCTCCACTTT. The full variable domain, in which reference TRBV18 and TRBJ1-6 provide the parts outside the CDR3, is NAGVMQNPRHLVRRRGQEARLRCSPMKGHSHVYWYRQLPEEGLKFMVYLQKENIIDESGMPKERFSAEFPKEGPSILRIQQVVRGDSAAYFCASSPTGDNSPLHFGNGTRLTVT.